The clone carrying this TCR beta chain was seen only a few times. Its antigen is still unknown. These data belong to a study of cytomegalovirus exposure and HLA in healthy donors. Overall study results and limits: The majority of TCR sequences were rare, yet some public TCRs appeared in many donors.

In the PCR, 60 Vbeta and 13 Jbeta primers were used. TCRdb's table, derived via immunoSEQ multiplex PCR, lists solely in-frame clones and lacks some. There are more than 85,000 clones in the sample; approximately 9% occur only once, and approximately 5.1% lies in the top ten. Germline V CDR1 and CDR2: MNHNS, SASEGT. The CDR3 has 13 residues. After removal of 7 bases from V and 7 bases from J, the junction contained 7 bases not matched to a gene. V usage is TRBV6-1 and J usage is TRBJ2-4; 7 positions match TRBD1. This TCR was recovered from a man aged 50 to 60 in good health and CMV-seropositive. Sequences were obtained from PBMCs. CDR3 protein: CASTAGGWNIQYF. In nucleotides, the CDR3 is TGTGCCAGCACGGCAGGGGGATGGAACATTCAGTACTTC.